This passage covers 9 T cell receptor beta chains from one sample sequenced in a study of T cells in localized non-small cell lung cancer. Generated by immunoSEQ multiplex PCR, the TCRdb table keeps only in-frame clones and is missing some. This sample has about 22,000 clones, with about four fifths found just once. The specimen comprised peripheral blood, sampled before any cancer treatment. These receptors were obtained from a man between 35 and 75 years old with stage I lung adenocarcinoma.

A few counts support this clone. The rearrangement joins TRBV4-2 to TRBJ2-7; 7 bases line up with TRBD2. The junction had 12 bases not matched to a gene; V was cut back by 3 bases and J by 4 bases. This CDR3 is built from 16 residues. Germline V gene sequence: CDR1 LGHNA, CDR2 YNFKEQ. For the CDR3, the DNA is TGTGCCAGCAGCCACGGCCGGGGCGGGAGTAGTTACGAGCAGTACTTC. It codes for CASSHGRGGSSYEQYF.

This rearrangement joins TRBV28 to TRBJ1-2, with a weak D call TRBD1 (5 bases). This CDR3 is built from 19 residues. Germline V lookup: CDR1 MDHEN, CDR2 SYDVKM. Trimming removed 4 bases from V and 1 base from J, with 25 bases in between. This CDR3 is CASSSPGRFGTEDNYGYTF. In DNA form, the CDR3 reads TGTGCCAGCAGTTCGCCAGGGCGGTTCGGGACCGAGGATAACTATGGCTACACCTTC.

This clone was seen once. This rearrangement joins TRBV9 to TRBJ1-5, with unresolved D. V was clipped by 0 bases and J by 10 bases, with 14 bases between them. Looked up from germline, CDR1 is SGDLS and CDR2 is YYNGEE. This CDR3 is built from 14 residues. CDR3 loop: CASSVGPETDPQHF. Here the CDR3 DNA reads TGTGCCAGCAGCGTAGGGCCCGAAACAGACCCCCAGCATTTT.

The chain employs TRBV6-5 and TRBJ2-1; 9 bases align to TRBD2. CDR3 size: 15 residues. J was trimmed by 6 bases and V by 2 bases; bases with no gene match: 5. Germline V CDR1 and CDR2: MNHEY, SVGAGI. CDR3 DNA sequence: TGTGCCAGCAGTTACGGGCTAGCGGGGAGCAATGAGCAGTTCTTC. Its protein product is CASSYGLAGSNEQFF.

This clone was seen once. The chain is built from TRBV6-5 and TRBJ2-7; D is possibly TRBD1 or TRBD2 (5 bases each). CDR1 is MNHEY and CDR2 is SVGAGI in the germline V gene. V shed 8 bases and J shed 2 bases, with 10 bases lying between them. The CDR3 spans 12 residues. The CDR3: CASWDGTYEQYF. In DNA, the CDR3 is TGTGCCAGCTGGGACGGAACCTACGAGCAGTACTTC.

A few counts support this clone. The rearrangement joins TRBV6-1 to TRBJ1-2, with 9 positions matching TRBD1. CDR3 length: 14 residues. With 6 bases clipped from V and 5 bases from J, the junction kept 7 bases outside the gene matches. Germline V gene data show CDR1 as MNHNS and CDR2 as SASEGT. The CDR3, as DNA: TGTGCCAGCAGAGGTACTGGACAGGGGTATGGCTACACCTTC. Translation gives CASRGTGQGYGYTF.

The chain has TRBV5-1 and TRBJ2-1, with TRBD2 as a possible D gene (5 bases). This CDR3 spans 15 amino acids. The germline V gene has CDR1 SGHRS and CDR2 YFSETQ. V was shortened by 4 bases and J by 10 bases, with 21 bases between the two germline ends. This chain's CDR3 is CASSRDPSRPSEQFF. The CDR3, as DNA: TGCGCCAGCAGCCGAGATCCCTCACGTCCTAGCGAGCAGTTCTTC. Looking up the rest from reference TRBV5-1 and TRBJ2-1 gives the full variable domain: KAGVTQTPRYLIKTRGQQVTLSCSPISGHRSVSWYQQTPGQGLQFLFEYFSETQRNKGNFPGRFSGRQFSNSRSEMNVSTLELGDSALYLCASSRDPSRPSEQFFGPGTRLTVL.

The chain carries TRBV15 and TRBJ1-2; maybe TRBD1 (5 bases). This CDR3 is 17 amino acids long. CDR1 and CDR2 from the germline V gene are LNHNV and YYDKDF (reference sequence). V shed 3 bases and J shed 0 bases, with 17 bases lying between them. CDR3 region: CATSSHLEGSANYGYTF. The CDR3 DNA reads TGTGCCACCAGCAGTCACCTCGAGGGGTCGGCTAACTATGGCTACACCTTC.

The rearrangement links TRBV28 to TRBJ1-3, with D uncertain. CDR3 length equals 12 residues. The V gene's germline CDR1 is MDHEN and CDR2 SYDVKM. V shed 3 bases and J shed 4 bases, with 4 bases lying between them. The CDR3: CASSFSGNTIYF. In DNA, the CDR3 is TGTGCCAGCAGTTTTTCCGGAAACACCATATATTTT.